Following are 19 T cell receptor beta chains from one sample sequenced in a study of cytomegalovirus exposure and HLA in healthy donors. Primers: 60 Vbeta forward and 13 Jbeta reverse. Clones were sequenced by immunoSEQ multiplex PCR, and TCRdb holds only the in-frame ones, with some missing. The data contain about 160,000 clones, about three quarters of them singletons. The specimen sequenced was PBMCs. The source of these receptors is a man between 18 and 29 years old in good health and CMV-seropositive.

The J gene is TRBJ2-1, the V gene TRBV27; 10 bases fit TRBD2. Germline V lookup: CDR1 MNHEY, CDR2 SMNVEV (reference sequence). This CDR3 spans 15 amino acids. Trimming removed 5 bases from V and 6 bases from J; junction bases left unmatched: 7. The CDR3 loop is CASSPSGRAVNEQFF. CDR3 in DNA: TGTGCCAGCAGTCCCAGCGGGAGGGCGGTCAATGAGCAGTTCTTC.

The chain links TRBV5-6 to TRBJ1-1; no clear D. CDR1 is SGHDT, CDR2 YYEEEE, per germline. The V end lost 0 bases, the J end lost 0 bases, and 12 bases lay between the germline ends. CDR3 length equals 16 residues. This chain's CDR3 is CASSLALSFMNTEAFF. The DNA of the CDR3 is TGTGCCAGCAGCTTGGCCCTCAGTTTCATGAACACTGAAGCTTTCTTT.

This clone appeared a few times. V usage is TRBV19 and J usage is TRBJ1-6; no clear D gene. The CDR3 is made up of 18 amino acids. V lost 5 bases and J lost 2, with 19 bases in between. Germline V gives CDR1 LNHDA, CDR2 SQIVND (reference sequence). CDR3 in DNA: TGTGCCAGTAGTTCCCTCGCAGGCCCCAACGCCTATAATTCACCCCTCCACTTT. Its translation is CASSSLAGPNAYNSPLHF. Drawing the rest from reference TRBV19 and TRBJ1-6, the complete variable domain is DGGITQSPKYLFRKEGQNVTLSCEQNLNHDAMYWYRQDPGQGLRLIYYSQIVNDFQKGDIAEGYSVSREKKESFPLTVTSAQKNPTAFYLCASSSLAGPNAYNSPLHFGNGTRLTVT.

The rearrangement uses TRBV5-4 and TRBJ1-1, with TRBD1 identical over 7 bases. Looked up from germline, CDR1 is SGHNT and CDR2 is YYREEE (reference sequence). V trimming: 4 bases; J trimming: 0 bases; junction bases outside the gene matches: 6. CDR3 size: 15 residues. In nucleotides, the CDR3 is TGTGCCAGCAGCACGGACAGGTCGATGAACACTGAAGCTTTCTTT. This codes for CASSTDRSMNTEAFF.

The chain is built from TRBV11-2 and TRBJ2-2; D is ambiguous. V lost 2 bases and J 1 base, leaving 5 bases between the germline ends. Germline V CDR1 and CDR2: SGHAT, FQNNGV. The length of the CDR3 is 14 residues. The CDR3 DNA reads as TGTGCCAGCAGCTTATGGCAGAACACCGGGGAGCTGTTTTTT. Its protein is CASSLWQNTGELFF.

V gene TRBV2 combines with J gene TRBJ2-7, with 11 positions matching TRBD1. This CDR3 is built from 14 residues. Trimming removed 6 bases from V and 5 bases from J; junction bases left unmatched: 6. Germline V gene lookup returns CDR1 SNHLY and CDR2 FYNNEI. CDR3 loop: CASRAGTGGNEQYV. CDR3 in DNA: TGTGCCAGCAGGGCCGGGACAGGGGGAAACGAGCAGTACGTC.

The chain joins TRBV7-9 to TRBJ2-7, with D perhaps TRBD1 (5 bases). Germline V gives CDR1 SEHNR, CDR2 FQNEAQ (reference sequence). V was clipped by 5 bases and J by 4 bases, with 6 bases between them. CDR3 length: 11 amino acids. CDR3 amino acids: CASSRGYEQYV. In DNA form, the CDR3 reads TGTGCCAGCAGCAGGGGATACGAGCAGTACGTC.

This clone was picked up a small number of times. The genes are TRBV19 and TRBJ1-5; D is perhaps TRBD1 (6 bases). Germline CDR1 is LNHDA and CDR2 is SQIVND (reference sequence). CDR3 length: 14 residues. V was clipped by 3 bases and J by 2 bases, with 8 bases between them. This CDR3 reads CASSMSGGNQPQHF. The CDR3 nucleotides read TGTGCCAGTAGTATGTCAGGGGGCAATCAGCCCCAGCATTTT.

The chain joins TRBV14 to TRBJ2-1; D is unclear. V lost 4 bases to trimming and J lost 9 bases, with 13 bases between them. The CDR3 sequence is 13 residues long. Germline CDR1 and CDR2: SGHDN and FVKESK. As DNA, the CDR3 is TGTGCCAGCAGCCTCCGCTCACTTTTTGAGCAGTTCTTC. Its protein is CASSLRSLFEQFF.

The V call is TRBV4-1, the J call TRBJ2-1; D is unclear. The germline V gene has CDR1 MGHRA and CDR2 YSYEKL. The CDR3 is 16 residues long. V lost 4 bases and J 0 bases, leaving 13 bases between the germline ends. The CDR3 DNA follows: TGCGCCAGCAGCCCACAAACCGGCGGCTCCTACAATGAGCAGTTCTTC. Translation: CASSPQTGGSYNEQFF.

The genes are TRBV4-1 and TRBJ1-1; 7 bases map to TRBD1. Germline CDR1 is MGHRA and CDR2 is YSYEKL. The V segment lost 0 bases and the J segment 0 bases; nucleotides outside the gene matches: 10. The CDR3 is 18 amino acids. The CDR3 nucleotides are TGCGCCAGCAGCCAAGAACCCGGGACAGTATACATGAACACTGAAGCTTTCTTT. Amino acid sequence: CASSQEPGTVYMNTEAFF.

This clone was detected once. The rearrangement uses TRBV27 and TRBJ2-1, with 13 bases lining up with TRBD2. Trimming cost V 7 bases and J 0 bases; bases outside gene matches: 6. This CDR3 is 17 amino acids long. The germline V gene has CDR1 MNHEY and CDR2 SMNVEV (reference sequence). In nucleotides, the CDR3 is TGTGCCAGCACGGGACTAGCGGGGCTTAGCTCCTACAATGAGCAGTTCTTC. This sequence encodes CASTGLAGLSSYNEQFF.

The chain links TRBV5-6 to TRBJ2-1; the match to TRBD2 covers 8 bases. V was pared by 0 bases and J by 2 bases, with 4 bases of the junction left unmatched. The CDR3 length is 16 residues. From germline, CDR1 is SGHDT and CDR2 YYEEEE. CDR3 protein: CASSLVGGGTYNEQFF. DNA of the CDR3: TGTGCCAGCAGCTTGGTGGGCGGGGGGACCTACAATGAGCAGTTCTTC.

This clone has a handful of counts. The rearrangement uses TRBV6-5 and TRBJ1-3; no clear D. With 0 bases removed from V and 0 bases from J, the gap between germline ends came to 9 bases. Germline CDR1 reads MNHEY; CDR2 reads SVGAGI. CDR3 length: 16 amino acids. The chain's CDR3 is CASSYSPGISGNTIYF. CDR3 nucleotides: TGTGCCAGCAGTTACTCACCGGGAATCTCTGGAAACACCATATATTTT.

V and J are TRBV28 and TRBJ2-6; 7 bases match TRBD1. The trim removed 2 bases at V and 0 bases at J, leaving 4 bases unmatched. Per germline, CDR1 MDHEN and CDR2 SYDVKM. CDR3 length: 17 amino acids. CDR3: CASSLNRGRSGANVLTF. CDR3 in DNA: TGTGCCAGCAGTTTAAACAGGGGCCGCTCTGGGGCCAACGTCCTGACTTTC. Full variable domain (outside the CDR3, taken from reference TRBV28 and TRBJ2-6): DVKVTQSSRYLVKRTGEKVFLECVQDMDHENMFWYRQDPGLGLRLIYFSYDVKMKEKGDIPEGYSVSREKKERFSLILESASTNQTSMYLCASSLNRGRSGANVLTFGAGSRLTVL.

The V and J genes are TRBV6-6 and TRBJ1-2; TRBD1 aligns across 8 bases. Germline CDR1 and CDR2: MNHNY and SVGAGI (reference sequence). CDR3 size: 16 residues. The V segment lost 5 bases and the J segment 0 bases; nucleotides outside the gene matches: 8. In DNA form, the CDR3 reads TGTGCCAGCAGTCAGGCCCAACAGGGGGCTAACTATGGCTACACCTTC. Its translation is CASSQAQQGANYGYTF.

The CDR3, as DNA: TGTGCCAGCAGTCCTCGGGACAGTCGGCAGCCCCAGCATTTT. Its protein product is CASSPRDSRQPQHF. This chain links TRBV2 with TRBJ1-5, with 7 positions matching TRBD1. CDR3 size: 14 residues. In germline, CDR1 is SNHLY, CDR2 FYNNEI. V was clipped by 5 bases and J by 7 bases; unmatched bases: 8.

The chain combines TRBV7-2 with TRBJ2-3; no reliable D call. Germline-derived CDR1 and CDR2 are SGHTA and FQGNSA. The CDR3 consists of 15 residues. V lost 7 bases to trimming and J lost 2 bases, with 16 bases between them. The CDR3 nucleotides read TGTGCCAGCATCGTTGACTCTCACAACACAGATACGCAGTATTTT. It specifies CASIVDSHNTDTQYF.

The chain links TRBV6-1 to TRBJ1-2, with unresolved D. This CDR3 has 14 amino acids. The V end lost 2 bases, the J end lost 5 bases, and 12 bases lay between the germline ends. The germline gives CDR1 MNHNS, CDR2 SASEGT. Here the CDR3 DNA reads TGTGCCAGCAGTGAATTGGGGAGTTCATATGGCTACACCTTC. The encoded protein is CASSELGSSYGYTF.